The table lists the clone carrying this TCR beta chain with a count of one. This sample was taken from a study of blood T cell repertoires in COVID-19. Looking at the study overall: Whether acute or convalescent, the COVID-19 samples came from the United States, Italy and Spain. Nucleic acid was either cDNA or gDNA, and it came from T cells, B-cell-depleted T cells, or PBMCs.

Authors' processing steps: Scientists estimated how many nucleated cells there were by amplifying reference gene primers. The assay was immunoSEQ multiplex PCR, and TCRdb's table has in-frame clones only and misses some. D and trimming come from the DNA, and the V and J calls and clone size come from that table. Among approximately 250,000 clones listed, about 83% were seen once. This CDR3 is 13 amino acids long. Trimming took 8 bases from V and 2 from J; bases not matched to a gene: 5. Germline loops: CDR1 SGHNT, CDR2 YYREEE (reference sequence). Sequencing input: peripheral blood. J is TRBJ2-7 and V is TRBV5-4, with TRBD1 identical over 9 bases. This receptor was identified in a human donor in a cohort sampled during active COVID-19. The CDR3 nucleotides read TGTGCCAGTGGGACAGGGCCAGCCTACGAGCAGTACTTC. It translates to CASGTGPAYEQYF.